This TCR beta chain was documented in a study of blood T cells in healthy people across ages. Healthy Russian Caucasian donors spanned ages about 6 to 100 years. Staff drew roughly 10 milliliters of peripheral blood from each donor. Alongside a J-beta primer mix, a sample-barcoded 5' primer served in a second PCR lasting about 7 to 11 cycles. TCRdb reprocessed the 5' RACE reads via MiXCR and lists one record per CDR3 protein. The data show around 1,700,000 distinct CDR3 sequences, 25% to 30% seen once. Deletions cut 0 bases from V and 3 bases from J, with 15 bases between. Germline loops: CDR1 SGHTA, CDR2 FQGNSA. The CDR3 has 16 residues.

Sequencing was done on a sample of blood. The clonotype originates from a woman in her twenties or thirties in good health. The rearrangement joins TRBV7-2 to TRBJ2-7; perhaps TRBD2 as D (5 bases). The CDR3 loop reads CASSLAGGGPNYEQYF. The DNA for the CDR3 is TGTGCCAGCAGCTTAGCTGGCGGAGGTCCCAACTACGAGCAGTACTTC.